The T cell receptor (beta chain) described here comes from a study of blood T cell repertoires in COVID-19. The overall study: Sites across the United States, Italy and Spain contributed samples from acute and convalescent COVID-19. T cells, B-cell-depleted T cells, or PBMCs provided the cDNA or gDNA that served as material.

The length of the CDR3 is 14 residues. Trimming at V came to 5 bases and at J to 1 base, leaving 2 bases not matched to a gene. CDR1 SGDLS and CDR2 YYNGEE come from the germline V gene. In the original analysis: From reference gene primer amplification, estimates of nucleated cell counts were derived. The protocol was immunoSEQ multiplex PCR, while the TCRdb copy is restricted to in-frame clones and leaves out a portion. V and J calls and clone size are as listed in that table; D and trimming were resolved from the DNA. The table includes roughly 97,000 clones, roughly 72% detected once. This TCR came from a man in his 70s with acute or convalescent COVID-19. The specimen sequenced was peripheral blood. The chain couples TRBV9 to TRBJ2-2; 7 bases map to TRBD1. This CDR3 reads CASSRQGNTGELFF. Written as DNA, the CDR3 is TGTGCCAGCAGTCGACAGGGGAACACCGGGGAGCTGTTTTTT.